This is a list of T cell receptor beta chains from one sample in a study of shared clonotypes between healthy human individuals. Method: immunoSEQ multiplex PCR; TCRdb's copy keeps in-frame clones and lacks some. This table has millions of clones, more than 80% appearing once. The sample comprised naive CD4+ T cells from PBMCs. The receptors shown here come from a man aged 18 to 35 in good health. Some clones in this sample may be carry-over from other donors' samples. The CDR3 runs from the conserved cysteine through the conserved F or W. D genes are given only for firm matches. Clone size is shown for a subset of rows, as once, few, many or a class of expanded clone.

>-|TRBJ2-1|-|TRBV10-3
TGTGCCATCGGTCCACGGCACAATGAGCAGTTCTTC
CAIGPRHNEQFF
>TRBD2|TRBJ2-1|once|TRBV29-1
TGCAGCGTTGCGGGACTAGCGCCCGCCAAATCCTACAATGAGCAGTTCTTC
CSVAGLAPAKSYNEQFF
>-|TRBJ1-5|-|TRBV2
TGTGCCAGCACCTCTGGGGAGGGGGGGTGGCAGCCCCAGCATTTT
CASTSGEGGWQPQHF
>-|TRBJ2-7|-|TRBV29-1
TGCAGCGTGAAACGGGACTTCTCCTCCTACGAGCAGTACTTC
CSVKRDFSSYEQYF
>-|TRBJ2-7|-|TRBV9
TGTGCCAGCAGCGTAGTGGGGGGGCCCGGCGAGCAGTACTTC
CASSVVGGPGEQYF
>-|TRBJ2-4|-|TRBV30
TGTGCCTGGACCGTACGGCGGGATTTAGCCAAAAACATTCAGTACTTC
CAWTVRRDLAKNIQYF
>-|TRBJ1-2|-|TRBV30
TGTGCCTGGGGGTACGGTTACTATGGCTACACCTTC
CAWGYGYYGYTF
>-|TRBJ1-4|-|TRBV9
TGTGCCAGCAGCGTAGGCTTGGGGCAGACAACTAATGAAAAACTGTTTTTT
CASSVGLGQTTNEKLFF
>-|TRBJ2-2|-|TRBV7-2
TGTGCCAGCAGCTTCGGTCTGGGTTACACCGGGGAGCTGTTTTTT
CASSFGLGYTGELFF
>-|TRBJ2-5|-|TRBV5-1
TGCGCCAGCGGCCTGGGGTCAATCCAAGAGACCCAGTACTTC
CASGLGSIQETQYF
>TRBD1|TRBJ2-7|-|TRBV27
TGTGCCAGCACCCGGACAGGGATAACCTCCTCCTACGAGCAGTACTTC
CASTRTGITSSYEQYF